The clone carrying this TCR beta chain was counted a single time. Its matching antigen is unknown. The germline V and J ends were trimmed by 3 bases and 3 bases, with 12 bases remaining between them. The CDR3 is 14 amino acids. Germline assignment: CDR1 LGHDT and CDR2 YNNKEL (reference sequence). The entry originates in a study of CD8 T cells in Susac syndrome. Study-wide background: Patients with Susac syndrome were therapy-naive, taking corticosteroids, with some also receiving intravenous immunoglobulin, or taking intravenous immunoglobulin alone at the time their blood was drawn. Study-wide points: None of the CD4+ T cell repertoires in Susac syndrome showed clonal expansion.

The authors reverse transcribed about 0.5 to 1 ug RNA with random hexamers. An immunoSEQ multiplex PCR amplified TCR beta CDR3 over 54 Vbeta and 13 Jbeta. TCRdb itself ran the immunoSEQ multiplex PCR reads through MiXCR, one entry per CDR3 protein. The sample has just over 150,000 distinct CDR3 sequences, approximately 96% seen once. Sequencing of TCR beta was undertaken in CD8+ and CD4+ T cells derived from blood. The genes are TRBV3-1 and TRBJ2-7; D is possibly TRBD1 (5 bases). The sequenced sample was CD4+ T cells from PBMCs. This clonotype originated in a human donor with Susac syndrome. CDR3 sequence reads: CASSHLGPYYEQYF. CDR3 sequence (DNA): TGTGCCAGCAGCCATTTGGGGCCCTACTACGAGCAGTACTTC.